The next 24 T cell receptor beta chains were all read from a single sample in a study of CD8 T cells in ankylosing spondylitis. General study results and limits: Roughly 8 highly homologous variants formed a TCR beta motif that appeared characteristic of ankylosing spondylitis blood.

Antigen specificity for these receptors is unknown. Via MiXCR, TCRdb re-called the 5' RACE reads, giving one row per CDR3 protein. The sample includes more than 650,000 distinct CDR3 sequences, roughly 10% seen only once; the top ten take 0.51%. Sequenced: blood, either unsorted or a sorted T cell fraction (not recorded which). The receptors were gathered from a male donor with ankylosing spondylitis.

Only a few counts were recorded for this clonotype. The V and J genes are TRBV11-2 and TRBJ2-5; D is unclear. The germline V gene encodes CDR1 SGHAT and CDR2 FQNNGV. V was shortened by 5 bases and J by 4 bases, with 14 bases between the two germline ends. This CDR3 is 14 amino acids long. The CDR3: CASSPLRGAETQYF. In nucleotides, the CDR3 is TGTGCCAGCAGCCCTCTTCGAGGAGCAGAGACCCAGTACTTC. Drawing the rest from reference TRBV11-2 and TRBJ2-5, the complete variable domain is EAGVAQSPRYKIIEKRQSVAFWCNPISGHATLYWYQQILGQGPKLLIQFQNNGVVDDSQLPKDRFSAERLKGVDSTLKIQPAKLEDSAVYLCASSPLRGAETQYFGPGTRLLVL.

Of note for this clonotype: A junction end diverges from the germline sequence, so it may reflect a read error. The V and J genes are TRBV7-2 and TRBJ2-7, with 10 bases fitting TRBD1. CDR1 SGHTA and CDR2 FQGNSA come from the germline V gene. The CDR3 spans 13 residues. In nucleotides, the CDR3 is TGTGCCAGCAGCTGGGACAGGGGCCCTCCCCCCCTTTTC. Its protein product is CASSWDRGPPPLF.

The DNA for the CDR3 is TGTGCCAGCAGTCTCCTCGACGGGAGGAGCTCCTACAATGAGCAGTTCTTC. Protein product: CASSLLDGRSSYNEQFF. The chain is built from TRBV28 and TRBJ2-1; 7 bases map to TRBD2. This CDR3 spans 17 amino acids. Losses at the gene ends were 5 bases for V and 0 bases for J; bases not matched to a gene: 10. In germline, CDR1 is MDHEN, CDR2 SYDVKM.

This clonotype came up a few times. CDR3 DNA sequence: TGCGCCAGCAGCTTGGGCAACAGGCTGCGGTACAATGAGCAGTTCTTC. It yields the protein CASSLGNRLRYNEQFF. The chain couples TRBV5-1 to TRBJ2-1; a weak D match, TRBD1 (5 bases). The CDR3 runs 16 residues. The germline V and J ends were trimmed by 0 bases and 4 bases, with 14 bases remaining between them. Germline V gene lookup returns CDR1 SGHRS and CDR2 YFSETQ.

The V call is TRBV20-1, the J call TRBJ2-7, with TRBD1 matching 7 bases. The CDR3 contains 13 residues. With 6 bases clipped from V and 7 bases from J, the junction kept 12 bases outside the gene matches. Germline V gives CDR1 DFQATT, CDR2 SNEGSKA (reference sequence). CDR3 in amino acids: CSALQGQPWEQYF. The CDR3 region has the DNA TGCAGTGCCTTACAGGGGCAACCTTGGGAGCAGTACTTC.

CDR3 amino acids: CASTSSPNQPQHF. DNA of the CDR3: TGTGCCAGCACCAGCTCGCCCAATCAGCCCCAGCATTTT. The chain couples TRBV7-9 to TRBJ1-5; D gene ambiguous. Trimming stripped 7 bases from V and 3 bases from J, with 10 bases between. The CDR3 runs 13 residues. Germline lookup yields CDR1 SEHNR and CDR2 FQNEAQ (reference sequence). Complete variable domain (other parts from reference TRBV7-9 and TRBJ1-5): DTGVSQNPRHKITKRGQNVTFRCDPISEHNRLYWYRQTLGQGPEFLTYFQNEAQLEKSRLLSDRFSAERPKGSFSTLEIQRTEQGDSAMYLCASTSSPNQPQHFGDGTRLSIL.

In this sample, this clonotype turned up many times. This chain links TRBV5-1 with TRBJ2-5; D not resolved. This CDR3 is 12 amino acids long. Trimming took off 0 bases at V and 4 bases at J, with 4 bases between the two ends. Germline CDR1 SGHRS, CDR2 YFSETQ. The CDR3 loop reads CASSLDVETQYF. The CDR3 DNA reads as TGCGCCAGCAGCTTGGATGTAGAGACCCAGTACTTC.

This chain joins TRBV5-6 and TRBJ2-3; D remains unclear. This CDR3 comprises 16 residues. V was clipped by 0 bases and J by 2 bases, with 13 bases between them. CDR1 SGHDT and CDR2 YYEEEE come from the germline V gene. The chain's CDR3 is CASSLVLAATTDTQYF. CDR3 bases: TGTGCCAGCAGCTTGGTTTTGGCAGCTACCACAGATACGCAGTATTTT. Drawing the rest from reference TRBV5-6 and TRBJ2-3, the complete variable domain is DAGVTQSPTHLIKTRGQQVTLRCSPKSGHDTVSWYQQALGQGPQFIFQYYEEEERQRGNFPDRFSGHQFPNYSSELNVNALLLGDSALYLCASSLVLAATTDTQYFGPGTRLTVL.

The rearrangement uses TRBV18 and TRBJ2-5; 8 bases line up with TRBD2. Per germline, CDR1 KGHSH and CDR2 LQKENI. The CDR3 covers 14 residues. The ends lost 0 bases at V and 3 bases at J; junction bases unmatched: 0. The CDR3 spells CASSPPGREETQYF. The CDR3 DNA follows: TGTGCCAGCTCACCACCCGGGAGGGAAGAGACCCAGTACTTC. The full variable domain, with the rest looked up from reference TRBV18 and TRBJ2-5, is NAGVMQNPRHLVRRRGQEARLRCSPMKGHSHVYWYRQLPEEGLKFMVYLQKENIIDESGMPKERFSAEFPKEGPSILRIQQVVRGDSAAYFCASSPPGREETQYFGPGTRLLVL.

The genes are TRBV20-1 and TRBJ1-1; a possible D gene is TRBD1 (5 bases). The CDR3 is made up of 14 amino acids. Germline CDR1 and CDR2: DFQATT and SNEGSKA (reference sequence). Deletions cut 6 bases from V and 6 bases from J, with 20 bases between. CDR3 amino acids: CSATSRVRSAEAFF. The DNA of the CDR3 is TGCAGTGCAACCTCCAGGGTCCGTAGTGCTGAAGCTTTCTTT.

This clonotype occurred a few times. This chain connects TRBV19 to TRBJ2-2; the D is unclear. This CDR3 has 11 residues. Looked up from germline, CDR1 is LNHDA and CDR2 is SQIVND (reference sequence). Trimming pared 2 bases from V and 6 bases from J, leaving 1 base between. The CDR3 spells CASSISGELFF. DNA of the CDR3: TGTGCCAGTAGTATATCCGGGGAGCTGTTTTTT.

This clonotype appeared once. The V gene is TRBV30, the J gene TRBJ2-5; no definite D call. CDR1 and CDR2 (germline): GTSNPN, SVGIG (reference sequence). Deletions cut 2 bases from V and 2 bases from J, with 3 bases between. CDR3 length: 11 amino acids. Written as DNA, the CDR3 is TGTGCCTGGAGTCGACAAGAGACCCAGTACTTC. Translated: CAWSRQETQYF.

This clonotype has just a few counts. This sequence joins TRBV28 and TRBJ2-6; tentatively, D is TRBD2 (5 bases). Germline V gene lookup returns CDR1 MDHEN and CDR2 SYDVKM. V lost 4 bases and J lost 2, with 9 bases in between. This CDR3 has 15 residues. The CDR3 sequence: CASSSAGTGANVLTF. The CDR3 region has the DNA TGTGCCAGCAGTTCCGCCGGGACTGGGGCCAACGTCCTGACTTTC.

There are a few counts of this clonotype. The V call is TRBV6-5, the J call TRBJ1-1, with D perhaps TRBD1 (5 bases). Trimming stripped 2 bases from V and 1 base from J, with 14 bases between. The CDR3 totals 16 residues. Germline values: CDR1 MNHEY, CDR2 SVGAGI. This CDR3 is CASSYNREGTNTEAFF. The CDR3 nucleotides are TGTGCCAGCAGTTACAATCGGGAGGGGACGAACACTGAAGCTTTCTTT.

The chain carries TRBV20-1 and TRBJ2-5, with a weak D call TRBD2 (7 bases). The CDR3 covers 15 residues. Germline V gene lookup returns CDR1 DFQATT and CDR2 SNEGSKA (reference sequence). Trimming cost V 5 bases and J 1 base, with 17 bases left between them. CDR3 residues: CSAGGGGGSQETQYF. In DNA form, the CDR3 reads TGCAGTGCTGGGGGGGGAGGGGGGTCCCAAGAGACCCAGTACTTC.

V gene TRBV6-1 combines with J gene TRBJ2-5, with 13 bases lining up with TRBD2. V lost 7 bases, J lost 1 base, and 9 bases stayed unmatched. Germline V lookup: CDR1 MNHNS, CDR2 SASEGT. The CDR3 length is 17 residues. CDR3 DNA sequence: TGTGCCAGCACCCAACGAGGGACTAGCGGGATCCAAGAGACCCAGTACTTC. Translated, it gives CASTQRGTSGIQETQYF.

The count of this clonotype is one. The chain has TRBV10-3 and TRBJ1-1; TRBD1 agrees at 9 bases. The ends lost 4 bases at V and 4 bases at J; junction bases unmatched: 7. CDR1 is ENHRY and CDR2 is SYGVKD in the germline V gene. This CDR3 has 15 amino acids. CDR3 nucleotides: TGTGCCATCAGTGGTACAGGGGGCAGGAGCACTGAAGCTTTCTTT. As protein: CAISGTGGRSTEAFF.

This clonotype has only a few counts. V is TRBV6-2 or TRBV6-3 and J is TRBJ1-2; D ambiguous. This CDR3 has 11 amino acids. Germline lookup yields CDR1 MNHEY and CDR2 SVGEGT. Trimming shortened V by 4 bases and J by 8 bases, and 8 bases separated the two germline ends. In DNA, the CDR3 is TGTGCCAGCAGTTGGCCTTTCGGCTACACCTTC. Translating gives CASSWPFGYTF.

This chain joins TRBV11-2 and TRBJ2-2, with 9 bases fitting TRBD1. The CDR3 is 13 amino acids. The junction had 1 base not matched to a gene; V was cut back by 5 bases and J by 6 bases. Germline V gene sequence: CDR1 SGHAT, CDR2 FQNNGV. CDR3 sequence (DNA): TGTGCCAGCAGCCGACAGGGGGCCGGGGAGCTGTTTTTT. Its translation is CASSRQGAGELFF.

This clonotype was counted between two and nine times. The chain recombines TRBV7-9 with TRBJ2-3, with TRBD1 identical over 9 bases. The CDR3 is 15 amino acids. Germline CDR1 and CDR2: SEHNR and FQNEAQ (reference sequence). V was pared by 5 bases and J by 4 bases, with 7 bases of the junction left unmatched. The CDR3 nucleotides read TGTGCCAGCAGCCACCGGGACAGGGTCCCAGATACGCAGTATTTT. This gives the protein CASSHRDRVPDTQYF.

Many counts were recorded for this clonotype. The chain couples TRBV6-5 to TRBJ2-7, with 8 nucleotides matching TRBD2. This CDR3 contains 14 residues. Germline lookup yields CDR1 MNHEY and CDR2 SVGAGI. With V trimmed by 0 bases and J by 5 bases, 3 bases remained unmatched. CDR3 region: CASSYSREGNEQYF. CDR3 coding DNA: TGTGCCAGCAGTTACTCCCGGGAGGGAAACGAGCAGTACTTC.

The rearrangement uses TRBV9 and TRBJ2-2; D might be TRBD2 (6 bases). Germline CDR1 SGDLS, CDR2 YYNGEE. V lost 4 bases and J 7 bases, leaving 17 bases between the germline ends. The CDR3 consists of 15 residues. The CDR3 sequence is CASSPKSGFGGELFF. CDR3 nucleotides: TGTGCCAGCAGCCCCAAAAGCGGGTTTGGCGGGGAGCTGTTTTTT.

CDR3 nucleotide sequence: TGCAGTGCTAGAGGATTCCGACAGGGGGTGGACTATGGCTACACCTTC. Its translation is CSARGFRQGVDYGYTF. The rearrangement joins TRBV20-1 to TRBJ1-2, with TRBD1 identical over 9 bases. The V and J ends lost 1 base and 3 bases, in that order; junction bases with no gene match: 9. Germline V gene data show CDR1 as DFQATT and CDR2 as SNEGSKA (reference sequence). The CDR3 sequence is 16 residues long.

The table lists this clonotype with many counts. DNA for the CDR3: TGTGCCAGCAGTTACGACGGGAATGCGTCACCCCTCCACTTT. It yields the protein CASSYDGNASPLHF. The genes are TRBV6-5 and TRBJ1-6; D is unclear. V shed 2 bases and J shed 10 bases, with 12 bases lying between them. Per the germline V gene, CDR1 is MNHEY and CDR2 is SVGAGI. The CDR3 extends over 14 amino acids.